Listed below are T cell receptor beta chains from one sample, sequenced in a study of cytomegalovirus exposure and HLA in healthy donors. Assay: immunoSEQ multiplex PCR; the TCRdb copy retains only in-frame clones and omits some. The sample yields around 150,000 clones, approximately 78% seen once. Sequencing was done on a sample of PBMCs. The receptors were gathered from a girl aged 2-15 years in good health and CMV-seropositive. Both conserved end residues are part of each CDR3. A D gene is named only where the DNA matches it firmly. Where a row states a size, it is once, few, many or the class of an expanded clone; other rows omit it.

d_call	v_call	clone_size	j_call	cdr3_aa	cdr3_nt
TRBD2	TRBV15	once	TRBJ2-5	CATSRGGTSGRAWYQETQYF	TGTGCCACCAGCAGAGGGGGGACTAGCGGGAGGGCCTGGTACCAAGAGACCCAGTACTTC
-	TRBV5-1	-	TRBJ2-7	CASRAGVQNEQYF	TGCGCCAGCAGGGCAGGGGTGCAAAACGAGCAGTACTTC
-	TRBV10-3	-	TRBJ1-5	CAISEERVYSNQPQHF	TGTGCCATCAGTGAAGAACGGGTATATAGCAATCAGCCCCAGCATTTT
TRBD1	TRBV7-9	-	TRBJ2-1	CASSFPGQADDEQFF	TGTGCCAGCAGCTTTCCGGGACAGGCGGACGATGAGCAGTTCTTC
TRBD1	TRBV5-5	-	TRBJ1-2	CASSGATGGSNYGYTF	TGTGCCAGCAGCGGGGCGACAGGGGGATCTAACTATGGCTACACCTTC
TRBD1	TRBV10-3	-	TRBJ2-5	CAISDQGALSGPRETQYF	TGTGCCATCAGTGATCAGGGGGCGCTTAGCGGCCCCCGAGAGACCCAGTACTTC
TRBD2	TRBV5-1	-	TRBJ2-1	CASTPGGSEQFF	TGCGCCAGCACTCCGGGAGGGTCAGAGCAGTTCTTC
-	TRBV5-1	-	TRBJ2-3	CASSLALASTDTQYF	TGCGCCAGCAGCTTGGCACTAGCAAGCACAGATACGCAGTATTTT
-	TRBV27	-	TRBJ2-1	CASSSFPSFPYNEQFF	TGTGCCAGCAGTTCATTTCCTAGCTTCCCCTACAATGAGCAGTTCTTC
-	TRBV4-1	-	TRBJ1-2	CASSQAGRQVGYGYTF	TGCGCCAGCAGCCAAGCAGGCCGCCAGGTCGGCTATGGCTACACCTTC
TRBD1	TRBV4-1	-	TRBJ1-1	CASSLKTTGANLTTEAFF	TGCGCCAGCAGCCTTAAGACGACAGGGGCAAATCTAACAACTGAAGCTTTCTTT
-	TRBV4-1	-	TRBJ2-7	CASSQVEGYKYEQYF	TGCGCCAGCAGCCAAGTCGAGGGATATAAGTACGAGCAGTACTTC
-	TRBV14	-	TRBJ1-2	CASSQDRWGLYGYTF	TGTGCCAGCAGCCAAGATCGGTGGGGCCTCTATGGCTACACCTTC
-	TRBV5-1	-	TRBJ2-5	CASSLSTHPGETQYF	TGCGCCAGCAGCTTGAGTACCCACCCGGGGGAGACCCAGTACTTC
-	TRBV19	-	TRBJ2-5	CASSKRPISPQETQYF	TGTGCCAGTAGTAAACGCCCGATTAGCCCCCAAGAGACCCAGTACTTC
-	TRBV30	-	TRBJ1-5	CAWSVAGGVGQPQHF	TGTGCCTGGAGTGTAGCAGGCGGGGTAGGTCAGCCCCAGCATTTT
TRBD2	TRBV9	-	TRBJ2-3	CASSVEGGSGTDTQYF	TGTGCCAGCAGCGTCGAGGGAGGGTCGGGGACAGATACGCAGTATTTT
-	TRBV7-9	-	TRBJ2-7	CASSPLYEQYF	TGTGCCAGCAGCCCACTCTACGAGCAGTACTTC
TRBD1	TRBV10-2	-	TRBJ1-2	CASSSDRESYGYTF	TGCGCCAGCAGTTCGGACAGGGAGTCCTATGGCTACACCTTC
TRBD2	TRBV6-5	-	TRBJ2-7	CASSSGFGGIYEQYF	TGTGCCAGCAGTTCGGGTTTCGGGGGGATCTACGAGCAGTACTTC
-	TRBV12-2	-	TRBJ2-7	CASRLGPGESYEQYF	TGTGCAAGTCGCTTAGGGCCAGGGGAGTCCTACGAGCAGTACTTC
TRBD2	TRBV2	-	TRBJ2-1	CASRPWATPGLGPYNEQFF	TGTGCCAGCAGGCCCTGGGCCACCCCTGGACTAGGGCCCTACAATGAGCAGTTCTTC
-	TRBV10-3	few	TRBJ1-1	CAPEGEGNTEAFF	TGTGCCCCCGAGGGGGAGGGTAACACTGAAGCTTTCTTT
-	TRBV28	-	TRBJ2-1	CASSPLIGSRQESRGNEQFF	TGTGCCAGCAGCCCCCTAATCGGGTCGCGACAGGAGAGTAGGGGAAATGAGCAGTTCTTC
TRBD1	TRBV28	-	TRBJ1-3	CASRTGAGNTIYF	TGTGCCAGTAGGACAGGGGCTGGAAACACCATATATTTT